This T cell receptor (beta chain) was recorded in a study of T cells in Graves' hyperthyroidism and ophthalmopathy. Findings and limits, study-wide: Ophthalmopathy got predicted by the model a median roughly 6.1 months before its onset. Blood also contained most expanded thyroid clonotypes above 0.001.

The germline CDR1 and CDR2 sequences are MNHNS and SASEGT. V lost 7 bases, J lost 0 bases, and 7 bases stayed unmatched. The CDR3 spans 16 residues. Researchers amplified the TCR beta CDR3 regions from RNA transcripts. First-round RT-PCR of the TCR CDR3 relied on the HTBI primer set. TCRdb itself ran the multiplex PCR reads through MiXCR, one entry per CDR3 protein. This repertoire shows about 380,000 distinct CDR3 sequences, roughly 14% found once; its top ten account for roughly 21%. This clonotype was seen ten or more times. Antigen unknown. Uncontrolled infection, other autoimmune disease, pregnancy or lactation barred patients from enrollment. Clinical symptoms, serum thyroxine and TRAb, thyroid ultrasound and orbital computed tomography together formed the diagnostic basis.

This clonotype originated in a woman in her 30s with Graves' ophthalmopathy. Sequencing used blood. The chain combines TRBV6-1 with TRBJ1-4, with 8 bases matching TRBD1. The CDR3 DNA follows: TGTGCCAGCATGACGGTGACAGGGGCAACTAATGAAAAACTGTTTTTT. This translates into CASMTVTGATNEKLFF.